These T cell receptor beta chains were read from a single sample in a study of T cell changes during pregnancy in multiple sclerosis. The assay was immunoSEQ multiplex PCR, and TCRdb's table has in-frame clones only and misses some. Of more than 65,000 clones in the sample, nearly 95% were seen once. The input for sequencing was peripheral blood, taken in the second trimester of pregnancy. The receptors were sampled from a female donor with multiple sclerosis, enrolled in a pregnancy study. The CDR3 runs from the conserved cysteine through the conserved F or W. Fields, in order: D gene, J gene, V gene, clone size, CDR3 length, CDR3 protein, CDR3 DNA. D genes are given only for firm matches. Size values are once, few and many counts, or a class for expanded clones, and some rows have none.

D gene: -
J gene: TRBJ1-4
V gene: TRBV28
clone size: once
CDR3 length: 13
CDR3 protein: CASMTDYNEKLFF
CDR3 DNA: TGTGCCAGTATGACAGATTATAATGAAAAACTGTTTTTT

D gene: TRBD2
J gene: TRBJ2-7
V gene: TRBV11-2
clone size: -
CDR3 length: 15
CDR3 protein: CASSQLAGEGSEQYF
CDR3 DNA: TGTGCCAGCAGCCAACTAGCGGGAGAGGGTTCCGAGCAGTACTTC

D gene: -
J gene: TRBJ2-1
V gene: TRBV7-9
clone size: -
CDR3 length: 16
CDR3 protein: CASSPPVQVSYNEQFF
CDR3 DNA: TGTGCCAGCAGCCCCCCAGTTCAGGTCTCCTACAATGAGCAGTTCTTC

D gene: -
J gene: TRBJ2-7
V gene: TRBV5-1
clone size: -
CDR3 length: 14
CDR3 protein: CASSFQGPSYEQYF
CDR3 DNA: TGCGCCAGCAGCTTCCAGGGGCCCTCCTACGAGCAGTACTTC

D gene: -
J gene: TRBJ2-2
V gene: TRBV11-3
clone size: -
CDR3 length: 14
CDR3 protein: CASSHMAGTGELFF
CDR3 DNA: TGTGCCAGCAGCCATATGGCAGGGACCGGGGAGCTGTTTTTT

D gene: -
J gene: TRBJ1-2
V gene: TRBV19
clone size: -
CDR3 length: 14
CDR3 protein: CASSMSPHSYGYTF
CDR3 DNA: TGTGCCAGTAGTATGTCCCCGCACTCCTATGGCTACACCTTC

D gene: TRBD2
J gene: TRBJ2-1
V gene: TRBV18
clone size: -
CDR3 length: 15
CDR3 protein: CASSASGSSYNEQFF
CDR3 DNA: TGTGCCAGCTCAGCAAGCGGGAGCTCCTACAATGAGCAGTTCTTC

D gene: -
J gene: TRBJ2-1
V gene: TRBV7-9
clone size: -
CDR3 length: 13
CDR3 protein: CASSRIRGNEQFF
CDR3 DNA: TGTGCCAGCAGCCGAATCCGGGGGAATGAGCAGTTCTTC

D gene: TRBD2
J gene: TRBJ2-2
V gene: TRBV5-1
clone size: -
CDR3 length: 15
CDR3 protein: CASSLGTSVTGELFF
CDR3 DNA: TGCGCCAGCAGCTTGGGTACTAGCGTCACCGGGGAGCTGTTTTTT

D gene: -
J gene: TRBJ2-7
V gene: TRBV4-1
clone size: -
CDR3 length: 13
CDR3 protein: CASSQVTSYEQYF
CDR3 DNA: TGCGCCAGCAGCCAAGTAACAAGCTACGAGCAGTACTTC

D gene: -
J gene: TRBJ1-5
V gene: TRBV19
clone size: -
CDR3 length: 12
CDR3 protein: CASTPGVQPQHF
CDR3 DNA: TGTGCCAGTACCCCAGGGGTCCAGCCCCAGCATTTT

D gene: -
J gene: TRBJ1-2
V gene: TRBV2
clone size: -
CDR3 length: 13
CDR3 protein: CASTPMVQDGYTF
CDR3 DNA: TGTGCCAGCACTCCCATGGTACAGGACGGCTACACCTTC

D gene: TRBD1
J gene: TRBJ1-2
V gene: TRBV5-1
clone size: once
CDR3 length: 14
CDR3 protein: CASSKEGDRYGYTF
CDR3 DNA: TGCGCCAGCAGCAAGGAAGGGGACAGATATGGCTACACCTTC

D gene: TRBD1
J gene: TRBJ1-1
V gene: TRBV19
clone size: -
CDR3 length: 14
CDR3 protein: CASSKTGANTEAFF
CDR3 DNA: TGTGCCAGTAGTAAAACAGGGGCGAACACTGAAGCTTTCTTT

D gene: TRBD1
J gene: TRBJ2-3
V gene: TRBV2
clone size: -
CDR3 length: 13
CDR3 protein: CASSATGADTQYF
CDR3 DNA: TGTGCCAGCAGCGCAACAGGGGCAGATACGCAGTATTTT

D gene: -
J gene: TRBJ1-1
V gene: TRBV6-4
clone size: -
CDR3 length: 15
CDR3 protein: CASSADSIGPGEAFF
CDR3 DNA: TGTGCCAGCAGTGCGGACAGTATAGGACCGGGTGAAGCTTTCTTT

D gene: TRBD2
J gene: TRBJ2-3
V gene: TRBV7-9
clone size: -
CDR3 length: 18
CDR3 protein: CASSRTSGRVSSTDTQYF
CDR3 DNA: TGTGCCAGCAGCCGGACTAGCGGGAGGGTGAGCAGCACAGATACGCAGTATTTT

D gene: TRBD1
J gene: TRBJ1-2
V gene: TRBV28
clone size: -
CDR3 length: 15
CDR3 protein: CASSSPPPGGKGYTF
CDR3 DNA: TGTGCCAGCAGTTCCCCGCCCCCAGGGGGCAAAGGCTACACCTTC

D gene: TRBD2
J gene: TRBJ2-3
V gene: TRBV11-3
clone size: -
CDR3 length: 17
CDR3 protein: CASSLGLGGSWTDTQYF
CDR3 DNA: TGTGCCAGCAGTCTCGGCCTTGGCGGGAGTTGGACAGATACGCAGTATTTT

D gene: TRBD1
J gene: TRBJ1-2
V gene: TRBV2
clone size: -
CDR3 length: 10
CDR3 protein: CGQGTYGYTF
CDR3 DNA: TGTGGACAGGGGACCTATGGCTACACCTTC

D gene: -
J gene: TRBJ2-1
V gene: TRBV11-1
clone size: -
CDR3 length: 13
CDR3 protein: CASSLARLNEQFF
CDR3 DNA: TGTGCCAGCAGCTTAGCGCGGCTGAATGAGCAGTTCTTC

D gene: -
J gene: TRBJ1-3
V gene: TRBV4-1
clone size: once
CDR3 length: 16
CDR3 protein: CASRNIGQLSGNTIYF
CDR3 DNA: TGCGCCAGCAGGAACATTGGACAGCTCTCTGGAAACACCATATATTTT

D gene: TRBD2
J gene: TRBJ2-7
V gene: TRBV29-1
clone size: -
CDR3 length: 18
CDR3 protein: CSAAPGRASGIVSYEQYF
CDR3 DNA: TGCAGCGCTGCTCCGGGAAGGGCTAGCGGGATTGTTTCCTACGAGCAGTACTTC

D gene: -
J gene: TRBJ1-2
V gene: TRBV18
clone size: once
CDR3 length: 16
CDR3 protein: CASSPLDILATYGYTF
CDR3 DNA: TGTGCCAGCTCACCACTCGACATCCTGGCCACTTATGGCTACACCTTC

D gene: -
J gene: TRBJ2-4
V gene: TRBV7-6
clone size: -
CDR3 length: 14
CDR3 protein: CASSPLGAKNIQYF
CDR3 DNA: TGTGCCAGCAGCCCACTCGGGGCCAAAAACATTCAGTACTTC

D gene: TRBD1
J gene: TRBJ2-7
V gene: TRBV6-1
clone size: -
CDR3 length: 13
CDR3 protein: CASGTGASYEQYF
CDR3 DNA: TGTGCCAGCGGGACAGGGGCCTCCTACGAGCAGTACTTC

D gene: TRBD1
J gene: TRBJ2-2
V gene: TRBV19
clone size: -
CDR3 length: 15
CDR3 protein: CASIGDSSLTGELFF
CDR3 DNA: TGTGCCAGTATAGGGGACAGTTCTCTCACCGGGGAGCTGTTTTTT

D gene: -
J gene: TRBJ1-5
V gene: TRBV4-1
clone size: -
CDR3 length: 15
CDR3 protein: CASSRLGESNQPQHF
CDR3 DNA: TGCGCCAGCAGCCGACTTGGGGAGAGCAATCAGCCCCAGCATTTT

D gene: TRBD1
J gene: TRBJ2-6
V gene: TRBV9
clone size: -
CDR3 length: 20
CDR3 protein: CASSVDQGAGLFAGANVLTF
CDR3 DNA: TGTGCCAGCAGCGTAGACCAGGGGGCAGGGTTATTTGCTGGGGCCAACGTCCTGACTTTC

D gene: TRBD1
J gene: TRBJ2-1
V gene: TRBV19
clone size: -
CDR3 length: 14
CDR3 protein: CASSEDRDRGMQFF
CDR3 DNA: TGTGCCAGTAGTGAAGACCGGGACAGGGGAATGCAGTTCTTC

D gene: -
J gene: TRBJ2-2
V gene: TRBV7-9
clone size: -
CDR3 length: 13
CDR3 protein: CASSPYAEGELFF
CDR3 DNA: TGTGCCAGCAGCCCATATGCGGAGGGGGAGCTGTTTTTT

D gene: TRBD1
J gene: TRBJ2-7
V gene: TRBV25-1
clone size: -
CDR3 length: 14
CDR3 protein: CASSGGQGAYEQYF
CDR3 DNA: TGTGCCAGCAGTGGCGGACAGGGGGCCTACGAGCAGTACTTC

D gene: TRBD1
J gene: TRBJ2-6
V gene: TRBV19
clone size: -
CDR3 length: 20
CDR3 protein: CASTSWKTGGLRSGANVLTF
CDR3 DNA: TGTGCCAGTACCTCCTGGAAGACAGGGGGCTTAAGGTCTGGGGCCAACGTCCTGACTTTC

D gene: TRBD1
J gene: TRBJ2-7
V gene: TRBV27
clone size: -
CDR3 length: 14
CDR3 protein: CASSLGDRVAEQYF
CDR3 DNA: TGTGCCAGCAGTTTAGGCGACAGGGTGGCCGAGCAGTACTTC

D gene: -
J gene: TRBJ2-1
V gene: TRBV28
clone size: -
CDR3 length: 13
CDR3 protein: CASSSGNYNEQFF
CDR3 DNA: TGTGCCAGCAGTTCAGGAAACTACAATGAGCAGTTCTTC

D gene: TRBD2
J gene: TRBJ2-1
V gene: TRBV27
clone size: once
CDR3 length: 17
CDR3 protein: CASSLGSGRGINNEQFF
CDR3 DNA: TGTGCCAGCAGTTTAGGTAGCGGGAGGGGGATTAACAATGAGCAGTTCTTC

D gene: TRBD1
J gene: TRBJ1-2
V gene: TRBV6-6
clone size: -
CDR3 length: 16
CDR3 protein: CASSYFTGRTGANLTF
CDR3 DNA: TGTGCCAGCAGTTACTTTACTGGACGGACAGGGGCAAATCTCACCTTC

D gene: -
J gene: TRBJ1-5
V gene: TRBV2
clone size: -
CDR3 length: 14
CDR3 protein: CASRADSTYQPQHF
CDR3 DNA: TGTGCCAGCAGGGCTGACAGTACCTATCAGCCCCAGCATTTT

D gene: TRBD1
J gene: TRBJ1-2
V gene: TRBV29-1
clone size: few
CDR3 length: 12
CDR3 protein: CSVGQGAEDYTF
CDR3 DNA: TGCAGCGTGGGACAGGGGGCTGAAGACTACACCTTC

D gene: TRBD2
J gene: TRBJ2-1
V gene: TRBV20-1
clone size: -
CDR3 length: 11
CDR3 protein: CSARWGGEQFF
CDR3 DNA: TGCAGTGCTAGGTGGGGGGGTGAGCAGTTCTTC

D gene: TRBD2
J gene: TRBJ2-1
V gene: TRBV7-9
clone size: -
CDR3 length: 16
CDR3 protein: CASSLVGLAGTYEQFF
CDR3 DNA: TGTGCCAGCAGCTTAGTCGGGCTAGCGGGAACGTATGAGCAGTTCTTC

D gene: -
J gene: TRBJ2-2
V gene: TRBV21-1
clone size: few
CDR3 length: 18
CDR3 protein: CASSMGLAGGLGTGELFF
CDR3 DNA: TGTGCCAGCAGCATGGGACTAGCGGGAGGCCTGGGCACCGGGGAGCTGTTTTTT

D gene: TRBD2
J gene: TRBJ2-7
V gene: TRBV2
clone size: once
CDR3 length: 15
CDR3 protein: CASSEGLAVNYEQYF
CDR3 DNA: TGTGCCAGCAGTGAAGGTCTAGCGGTAAACTACGAGCAGTACTTC

D gene: TRBD2
J gene: TRBJ2-7
V gene: TRBV19
clone size: -
CDR3 length: 15
CDR3 protein: CASSKTAGGPYEQYF
CDR3 DNA: TGTGCCAGTAGTAAGACGGCGGGAGGACCTTACGAGCAGTACTTC

D gene: -
J gene: TRBJ1-2
V gene: TRBV9
clone size: -
CDR3 length: 14
CDR3 protein: CASSVIDSNYGYTF
CDR3 DNA: TGTGCCAGCAGCGTAATAGATTCTAACTATGGCTACACCTTC

D gene: TRBD1
J gene: TRBJ2-2
V gene: TRBV7-3
clone size: -
CDR3 length: 17
CDR3 protein: CASSLAPRTGNTGELFF
CDR3 DNA: TGTGCCAGCAGCTTAGCGCCCCGGACAGGGAACACCGGGGAGCTGTTTTTT

D gene: -
J gene: TRBJ2-7
V gene: TRBV4-1
clone size: -
CDR3 length: 13
CDR3 protein: CASSQETGYEQYF
CDR3 DNA: TGCGCCAGCAGCCAAGAGACAGGCTACGAGCAGTACTTC

D gene: TRBD1
J gene: TRBJ1-5
V gene: TRBV6-1
clone size: -
CDR3 length: 19
CDR3 protein: CASSEFGTGRSVSNQPQHF
CDR3 DNA: TGTGCCAGCAGTGAATTCGGGACAGGGAGATCTGTAAGCAATCAGCCCCAGCATTTT

D gene: -
J gene: TRBJ2-1
V gene: TRBV12-5
clone size: few
CDR3 length: 15
CDR3 protein: CASGFYALAGREQFF
CDR3 DNA: TGTGCTAGTGGTTTCTATGCCCTAGCTGGAAGGGAGCAGTTCTTC

D gene: -
J gene: TRBJ1-1
V gene: TRBV30
clone size: -
CDR3 length: 11
CDR3 protein: CAWSVSTEAFF
CDR3 DNA: TGTGCCTGGAGTGTTAGTACTGAAGCTTTCTTT

D gene: TRBD1
J gene: TRBJ2-1
V gene: TRBV18
clone size: once
CDR3 length: 15
CDR3 protein: CASSPTGQGRYEQFF
CDR3 DNA: TGTGCCAGCTCACCAACGGGACAGGGTAGATATGAGCAGTTCTTC

D gene: -
J gene: TRBJ1-1
V gene: TRBV11-2
clone size: -
CDR3 length: 12
CDR3 protein: CASSLNRGEAFF
CDR3 DNA: TGTGCCAGCAGCTTAAATCGGGGAGAAGCTTTCTTT

D gene: TRBD2
J gene: TRBJ2-7
V gene: TRBV19
clone size: -
CDR3 length: 15
CDR3 protein: CASRETSGILYEQYF
CDR3 DNA: TGTGCCAGTAGGGAGACTAGCGGTATCCTCTACGAGCAGTACTTC

D gene: TRBD1
J gene: TRBJ2-5
V gene: TRBV7-2
clone size: -
CDR3 length: 13
CDR3 protein: CASSRQGGETQYF
CDR3 DNA: TGTGCCAGCAGCAGACAGGGGGGAGAGACCCAGTACTTC

D gene: -
J gene: TRBJ1-2
V gene: TRBV4-1
clone size: -
CDR3 length: 15
CDR3 protein: CASSQGLGGAGGYTF
CDR3 DNA: TGCGCCAGCAGCCAAGGCTTAGGGGGGGCCGGTGGCTACACCTTC

D gene: TRBD2
J gene: TRBJ2-1
V gene: TRBV28
clone size: -
CDR3 length: 19
CDR3 protein: CASSLPLTPKRESYNEQFF
CDR3 DNA: TGTGCCAGCAGTTTACCCCTAACCCCGAAGCGGGAGTCCTACAATGAGCAGTTCTTC

D gene: -
J gene: TRBJ1-2
V gene: TRBV7-9
clone size: -
CDR3 length: 14
CDR3 protein: CASSLEGRGYGYTF
CDR3 DNA: TGTGCCAGCAGCTTAGAAGGCAGGGGCTATGGCTACACCTTC

D gene: TRBD1
J gene: TRBJ2-2
V gene: TRBV5-4
clone size: -
CDR3 length: 17
CDR3 protein: CASSPPGQGVIAGELFF
CDR3 DNA: TGTGCCAGCAGCCCTCCGGGACAGGGCGTTATAGCCGGGGAGCTGTTTTTT

D gene: TRBD2
J gene: TRBJ2-1
V gene: TRBV11-2
clone size: -
CDR3 length: 15
CDR3 protein: CASSLVSPGGPHQFF
CDR3 DNA: TGTGCCAGCAGCTTAGTCTCACCGGGAGGGCCTCATCAGTTCTTC